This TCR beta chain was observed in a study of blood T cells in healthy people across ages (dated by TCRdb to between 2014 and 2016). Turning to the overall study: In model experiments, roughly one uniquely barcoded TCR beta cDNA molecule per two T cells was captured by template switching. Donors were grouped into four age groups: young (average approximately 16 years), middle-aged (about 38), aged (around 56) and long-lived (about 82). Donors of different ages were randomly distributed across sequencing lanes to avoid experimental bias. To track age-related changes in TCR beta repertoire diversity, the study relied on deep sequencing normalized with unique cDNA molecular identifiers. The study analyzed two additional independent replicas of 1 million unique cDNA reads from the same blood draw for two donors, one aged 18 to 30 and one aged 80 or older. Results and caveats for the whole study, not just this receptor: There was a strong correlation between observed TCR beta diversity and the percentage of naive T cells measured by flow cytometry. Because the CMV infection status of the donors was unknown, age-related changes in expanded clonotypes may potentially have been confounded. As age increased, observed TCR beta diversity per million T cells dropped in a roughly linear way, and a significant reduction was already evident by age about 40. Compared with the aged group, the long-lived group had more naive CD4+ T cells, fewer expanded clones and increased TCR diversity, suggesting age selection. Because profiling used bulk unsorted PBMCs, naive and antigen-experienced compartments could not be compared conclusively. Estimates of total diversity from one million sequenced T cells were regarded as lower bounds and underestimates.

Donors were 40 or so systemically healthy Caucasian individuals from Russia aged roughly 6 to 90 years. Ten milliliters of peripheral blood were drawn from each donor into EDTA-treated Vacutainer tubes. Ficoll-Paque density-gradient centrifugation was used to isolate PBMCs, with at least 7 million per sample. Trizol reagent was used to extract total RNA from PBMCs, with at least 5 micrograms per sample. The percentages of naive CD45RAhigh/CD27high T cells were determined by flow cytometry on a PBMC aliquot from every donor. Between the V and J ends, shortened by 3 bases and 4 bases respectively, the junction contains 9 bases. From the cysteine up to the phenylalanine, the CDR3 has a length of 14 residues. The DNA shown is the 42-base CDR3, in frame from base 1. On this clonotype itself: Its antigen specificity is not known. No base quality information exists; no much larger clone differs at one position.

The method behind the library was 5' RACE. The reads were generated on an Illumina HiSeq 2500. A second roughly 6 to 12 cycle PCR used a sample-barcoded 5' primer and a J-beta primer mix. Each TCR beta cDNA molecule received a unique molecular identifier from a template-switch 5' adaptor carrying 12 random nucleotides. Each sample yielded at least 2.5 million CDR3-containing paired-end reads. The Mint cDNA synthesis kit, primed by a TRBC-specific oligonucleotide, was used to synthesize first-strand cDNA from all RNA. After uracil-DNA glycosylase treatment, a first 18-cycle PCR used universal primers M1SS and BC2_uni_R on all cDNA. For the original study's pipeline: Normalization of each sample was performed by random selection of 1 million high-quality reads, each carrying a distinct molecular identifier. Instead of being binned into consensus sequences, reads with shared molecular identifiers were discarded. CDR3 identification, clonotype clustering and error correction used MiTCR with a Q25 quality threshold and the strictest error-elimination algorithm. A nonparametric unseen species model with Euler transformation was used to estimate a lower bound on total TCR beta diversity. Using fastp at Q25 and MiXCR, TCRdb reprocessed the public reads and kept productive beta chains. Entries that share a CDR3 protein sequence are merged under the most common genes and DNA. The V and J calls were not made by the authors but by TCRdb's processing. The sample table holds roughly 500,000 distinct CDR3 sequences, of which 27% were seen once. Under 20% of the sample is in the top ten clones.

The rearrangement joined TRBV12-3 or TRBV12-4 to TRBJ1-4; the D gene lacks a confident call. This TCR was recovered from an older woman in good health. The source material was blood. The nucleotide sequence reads TGTGCCAGCAGTTTTCGACAAATTAATGAAAAACTGTTTTTT. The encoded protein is CASSFRQINEKLFF.